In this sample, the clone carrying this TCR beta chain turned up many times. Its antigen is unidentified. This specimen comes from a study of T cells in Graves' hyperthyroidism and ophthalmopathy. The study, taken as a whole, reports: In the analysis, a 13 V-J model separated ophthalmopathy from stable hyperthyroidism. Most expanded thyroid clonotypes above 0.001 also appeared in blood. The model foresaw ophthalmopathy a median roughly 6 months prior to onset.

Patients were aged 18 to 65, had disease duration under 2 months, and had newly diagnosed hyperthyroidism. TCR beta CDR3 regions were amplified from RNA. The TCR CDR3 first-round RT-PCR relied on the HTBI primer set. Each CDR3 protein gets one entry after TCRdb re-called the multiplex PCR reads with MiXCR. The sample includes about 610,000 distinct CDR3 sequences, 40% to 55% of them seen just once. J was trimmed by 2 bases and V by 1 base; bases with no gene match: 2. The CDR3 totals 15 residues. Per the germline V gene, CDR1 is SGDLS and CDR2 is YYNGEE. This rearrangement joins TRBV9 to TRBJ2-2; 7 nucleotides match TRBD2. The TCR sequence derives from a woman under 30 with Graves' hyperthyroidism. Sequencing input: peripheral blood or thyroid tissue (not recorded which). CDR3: CASSVLADNTGELFF. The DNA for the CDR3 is TGTGCCAGCAGCGTACTAGCGGATAACACCGGGGAGCTGTTTTTT.